This entry lists 2 T cell receptor beta chains sequenced from one sample in a study of a mutant IDH1 vaccine in newly diagnosed glioma. Sequencing was performed with immunoSEQ multiplex PCR; in TCRdb, only in-frame clones are kept and a portion is missing. The table records some 28,000 clones, approximately 80% of them present only once. These receptors' antigens are unknown. Described time point: week 23, last vaccination. Doses comprised 300 ug of mutant IDH1 20-mer peptide each, plus topical imiquimod. Sequencing used PBMCs, obtained from a glioma patient whose treatment included an IDH1 peptide vaccine. The receptors were gathered from a woman aged 25 to 39 with glioma.

V is TRBV6-5 and J is TRBJ2-1; no reliable D call. CDR3 length equals 15 residues. In germline, CDR1 is MNHEY, CDR2 SVGAGI. The V end was cut by 2 bases, the J end by 2 bases, with 10 bases between. The CDR3 DNA reads as TGTGCCAGCAGTTACGGGGTACCTCCCTACAATGAGCAGTTCTTC. It is translated as CASSYGVPPYNEQFF.

CDR3 region: CASSRGGGGTGELFF. The DNA for the CDR3 is TGTGCCAGCAGCCGCGGGGGAGGCGGGACCGGGGAGCTGTTTTTT. The V gene is TRBV6-5, the J gene TRBJ2-2; 7 nucleotides agree with TRBD2. Germline-derived CDR1 and CDR2 are MNHEY and SVGAGI. The CDR3 loop spans 15 amino acids. After removal of 6 bases from V and 5 bases from J, the junction contained 9 bases not matched to a gene.